This passage covers 10 T cell receptor beta chains from one sample sequenced in a study of metastatic and nonmetastatic thyroid tumors. Not a single patient had been given any form of treatment at any point before undergoing thyroid surgery. TCRdb re-called the PCR reads with MiXCR. The sample contains tens of thousands of clones, approximately 17% of which appear only once. Sequenced: blood. Receptors originate from a male donor with papillary thyroid cancer or a benign thyroid nodule (not recorded which). Some clones in this sample may be carry-over from other donors' samples.

Concerning this clone itself: Being one base from a much bigger clone, this may be a read error. The CDR3 spells CASSRCEGGNQPQHF. CDR3 nucleotides: TGTGCCAGCAGCCGATGTGAGGGGGGAAATCAGCCCCAGCATTTT. The chain employs TRBV5-4 and TRBJ1-5; the D gene is possibly TRBD1 (6 bases). The V end was cut by 4 bases, the J end by 4 bases, with 15 bases between. CDR1 and CDR2 from the germline V gene are SGHNT and YYREEE (reference sequence). The CDR3 consists of 15 residues.

This clone was counted at least ten times. The chain has TRBV27 and TRBJ2-1; no definite D call. Germline CDR1 MNHEY, CDR2 SMNVEV (reference sequence). This CDR3 spans 14 amino acids. V lost 4 bases to trimming and J lost 9 bases, with 16 bases between them. Here the CDR3 reads CASSWQEGIREQFF. The CDR3 DNA follows: TGTGCCAGCAGTTGGCAGGAAGGGATTCGTGAGCAGTTCTTC.

This clone occurred many times. V and J are TRBV4-1 and TRBJ1-4; D is ambiguous. The length of the CDR3 is 16 residues. Per the germline V gene, CDR1 is MGHRA and CDR2 is YSYEKL. Deletions cut 0 bases from V and 5 bases from J, with 13 bases between. CDR3 region: CASSQDTPRTNEKLFF. The CDR3 nucleotides are TGCGCCAGCAGCCAAGATACCCCCCGGACGAATGAAAAACTGTTTTTT.

This clone is medium-sized within its sample. This CDR3 reads CASSRGQPETYEQYF. The CDR3 nucleotides are TGTGCCAGCAGCAGAGGACAGCCGGAAACCTACGAGCAGTACTTC. This chain links TRBV5-8 with TRBJ2-7; perhaps TRBD1 as D (6 bases). This CDR3 has 15 residues. Germline V lookup: CDR1 SGHTS, CDR2 YDEGEE. The V end was cut by 4 bases, the J end by 2 bases, with 16 bases between.

This clone has just a few counts. This sequence joins TRBV25-1 and TRBJ1-1; 7 bases are a match to TRBD1. Germline V gene data show CDR1 as MGHDK and CDR2 as SYGVNS. With 5 bases clipped from V and 8 bases from J, the junction kept 8 bases outside the gene matches. CDR3 length: 13 amino acids. This chain's CDR3 is CASSRVWDSEAFF. CDR3 DNA: TGTGCCAGCAGTCGGGTCTGGGACAGCGAAGCTTTCTTT.

This clone has at least ten counts. V gene TRBV10-3 combines with J gene TRBJ1-1; tentative D call: TRBD1 (6 bases). Per the germline V gene, CDR1 is ENHRY and CDR2 is SYGVKD. Trimming shortened V by 7 bases and J by 1 base, and 10 bases separated the two germline ends. The CDR3 loop spans 13 amino acids. The CDR3 sequence: CAINREGNTEAFF. The CDR3 nucleotides read TGTGCCATCAACAGGGAGGGGAACACTGAAGCTTTCTTT.

This clone was seen ten or more times. The V and J genes are TRBV5-1 and TRBJ2-3; D is possibly TRBD1 or TRBD2 (6 bases each). In germline, CDR1 is SGHRS, CDR2 YFSETQ. The CDR3 runs to 16 residues. V was cut by 4 bases and J by 5 bases, with 20 bases left in between. The CDR3 nucleotides read TGCGCCAGCAGCGTCCGAGGGGGGCCCCTGGTAGATACGCAGTATTTT. Encoded protein: CASSVRGGPLVDTQYF.

This clone is deemed medium-sized (0.01 to 0.1%). The chain uses TRBV27 and TRBJ2-7, with a weak D call TRBD1 (6 bases). Deletions cut 4 bases from V and 0 bases from J, with 10 bases between. This CDR3 is built from 14 residues. Looked up from germline, CDR1 is MNHEY and CDR2 is SMNVEV (reference sequence). The CDR3 is CASSSSDSSYEQYF. For the CDR3, the DNA is TGTGCCAGCAGTTCCTCGGACAGCTCCTACGAGCAGTACTTC.

This clone has ten or more counts. V is TRBV2 and J is TRBJ2-3; tentative D call: TRBD2 (6 bases). With 6 bases removed from V and 3 bases from J, the gap between germline ends came to 19 bases. Germline CDR1 and CDR2: SNHLY and FYNNEI. The CDR3 runs to 16 residues. This CDR3 reads CASSRGRGDLTDTQYF. The CDR3 DNA reads TGTGCCAGCAGCCGCGGGCGCGGGGATTTGACAGATACGCAGTATTTT.

This clone was recorded many times. The chain combines TRBV19 with TRBJ2-1; the match to TRBD2 covers 7 bases. The germline V gene has CDR1 LNHDA and CDR2 SQIVND (reference sequence). V shed 6 bases, J shed 7 bases, and the junction held 15 bases outside the gene matches. The CDR3 runs 16 residues. This chain's CDR3 is CASRKTRTRVGNEQFF. In nucleotides, the CDR3 is TGTGCCAGTAGAAAAACCCGGACTAGGGTCGGGAATGAGCAGTTCTTC.